The 20 T cell receptor beta chains given below trace back to one sample, sequenced in a study of early T cells in non-severe SARS-CoV-2 infection. TCRdb processed the 5' RACE reads anew with MiXCR; each CDR3 protein has one entry. The sample carries approximately 67,000 distinct CDR3 sequences, about 9.9% recorded once. The sequenced sample was whole blood. The source of these receptors is an adult who was a healthcare worker with PCR-confirmed SARS-CoV-2 infection or an uninfected control (not recorded which).

The gene calls are TRBV28 and TRBJ2-7; the match to TRBD1 covers 7 bases. The ends lost 4 bases at V and 4 bases at J; junction bases unmatched: 10. Germline V lookup: CDR1 MDHEN, CDR2 SYDVKM. The CDR3 is made up of 15 amino acids. CDR3 loop: CASSSPGTADYEQYF. CDR3 bases: TGTGCCAGCAGTTCTCCCGGGACAGCCGATTACGAGCAGTACTTC.

In this sample, this clonotype turned up a few times. The V call is TRBV20-1, the J call TRBJ2-5; D perhaps matches TRBD2 (6 bases). CDR1 and CDR2 from the germline V gene are DFQATT and SNEGSKA (reference sequence). The CDR3 spans 14 residues. Deletions cut 4 bases from V and 3 bases from J, with 15 bases between. CDR3 sequence: CSATPLAFEETQYF. The DNA for the CDR3 is TGCAGTGCTACCCCTCTAGCGTTCGAAGAGACCCAGTACTTC.

The gene calls are TRBV29-1 and TRBJ1-1, with D tentatively TRBD1 (5 bases). Trimming took 3 bases from V and 7 from J, leaving 18 bases between them. The CDR3 length is 14 residues. The V gene's germline CDR1 is SQVTM and CDR2 ANQGSEA. The CDR3 bases are TGCAGCGTTGAGGCGTTTGGGGGAGTGAATGAAGCTTTCTTT. Encoded protein: CSVEAFGGVNEAFF.

This chain links TRBV7-8 with TRBJ2-1, with 7 bases aligning to TRBD1. This CDR3 is 16 amino acids long. The V segment lost 5 bases and the J segment 2 bases; nucleotides outside the gene matches: 9. Germline assignment: CDR1 SGHVS and CDR2 FQNEAQ. The CDR3 sequence: CASSPPGQMAYNEQFF. CDR3 DNA sequence: TGTGCCAGCAGCCCCCCGGGACAGATGGCCTACAATGAGCAGTTCTTC.

This clonotype was found a few times. An end of the junction does not agree with germline; a read error may underlie this. The chain's CDR3 is CASTPGGRQSYGQYF. The CDR3 DNA follows: TGTGCCAGCACCCCGGGGGGAAGGCAGTCCTACGGGCAGTACTTC. The rearrangement joins TRBV11-3 to TRBJ2-7, with 7 bases identical to TRBD2. This CDR3 is 15 amino acids long. CDR1 is SGHNT, CDR2 YENEEA, per germline.

This clonotype occurred once. The chain is built from TRBV6-5 and TRBJ2-1; TRBD2 agrees at 7 bases. Germline CDR1 is MNHEY and CDR2 is SVGAGI. The junction had 3 bases not matched to a gene; V was cut back by 1 base and J by 0 bases. The CDR3 has 16 amino acids. For the CDR3, the DNA is TGTGCCAGCAGTTACTGGGGCGGGAGCTCCTACAATGAGCAGTTCTTC. Residues: CASSYWGGSSYNEQFF.

This clonotype was recorded many times. The chain joins TRBV18 to TRBJ1-2; tentative D call: TRBD1 (5 bases). Deletions cut 4 bases from V and 4 bases from J, with 10 bases between. Germline V gene lookup returns CDR1 KGHSH and CDR2 LQKENI. This CDR3 region has 13 residues. The CDR3 protein is CASSRRGSYGYTF. In DNA form, the CDR3 reads TGTGCCAGCTCACGCCGGGGGAGCTATGGCTACACCTTC.

This clonotype was seen repeatedly, ten times or more. This chain connects TRBV6-6 to TRBJ1-6; 8 bases align to TRBD1. The CDR3 extends over 14 amino acids. With 2 bases clipped from V and 11 bases from J, the junction kept 5 bases outside the gene matches. CDR1 and CDR2 (germline): MNHNY, SVGAGI (reference sequence). The CDR3 here is CASSYPDRETPLHF. Here the CDR3 DNA reads TGTGCCAGCAGTTACCCGGACAGGGAGACACCCCTCCACTTT.

This clonotype has ten or more counts. This chain connects TRBV12-5 to TRBJ2-5; D unresolved. Germline CDR1 LGHNT, CDR2 FRNRAP. The CDR3 is 14 amino acids. Trimming removed 3 bases from V and 7 bases from J, with 15 bases in between. In DNA, the CDR3 is TGTGCTAGTGGTTTCCACCAGAGCGAAGCGACCCAGTACTTC. Residues: CASGFHQSEATQYF.

This clonotype was detected many times. The chain has TRBV7-3 and TRBJ2-1; no clear D. Trimming took 5 bases from V and 5 from J, leaving 16 bases between them. The CDR3 contains 15 residues. CDR1 is SGHTA, CDR2 FQGTGA, per germline. CDR3 in DNA: TGTGCCAGCAGCACCGGTCCCCGGCCACACAATGAGCAGTTCTTC. This codes for CASSTGPRPHNEQFF.

This clonotype was counted ten times or more. This chain joins TRBV7-9 and TRBJ2-2; 9 bases are a match to TRBD2. Germline CDR1 and CDR2: SEHNR and FQNEAQ (reference sequence). The V and J ends lost 4 bases and 4 bases, in that order; junction bases with no gene match: 10. This CDR3 spans 17 amino acids. CDR3 protein: CASSSPALAGGTGELFF. DNA of the CDR3: TGTGCCAGCAGCTCCCCGGCACTAGCGGGCGGCACCGGGGAGCTGTTTTTT.

This clonotype was observed a few times. This chain uses TRBV7-9 with TRBJ2-7; the D gene is possibly TRBD1 (6 bases). Trimming shortened V by 5 bases and J by 5 bases, and 10 bases separated the two germline ends. Per the germline V gene, CDR1 is SEHNR and CDR2 is FQNEAQ (reference sequence). This CDR3 has 12 residues. The CDR3 region has the DNA TGTGCCAGCAGCCGATACAGGGACGAGCAGTACTTC. Protein: CASSRYRDEQYF.

This clonotype was seen repeatedly, ten times or more. The gene calls are TRBV7-9 and TRBJ1-1; weak D call: TRBD1 (5 bases). Germline V lookup: CDR1 SEHNR, CDR2 FQNEAQ (reference sequence). Between the trimmed V and J ends, which lost 5 bases and 10 bases, there was a span of 11 bases. The CDR3 extends over 11 amino acids. CDR3 loop: CASSLRRGAFF. The CDR3 coding sequence is TGTGCCAGCAGCCTTAGGAGGGGAGCTTTCTTT. Based on the CDR3 plus reference TRBV7-9 and TRBJ1-1, the full variable domain is DTGVSQNPRHKITKRGQNVTFRCDPISEHNRLYWYRQTLGQGPEFLTYFQNEAQLEKSRLLSDRFSAERPKGSFSTLEIQRTEQGDSAMYLCASSLRRGAFFGQGTRLTVV.

This clonotype has ten or more counts. The chain is built from TRBV11-2 and TRBJ2-7; D uncertain. The CDR3 length is 16 residues. Trimming pared 0 bases from V and 3 bases from J, leaving 15 bases between. Germline V CDR1 and CDR2: SGHAT, FQNNGV. The CDR3 sequence is CASSLDLAHGGYEQYF. CDR3 nucleotide sequence: TGTGCCAGCAGCTTAGATCTGGCCCACGGTGGCTACGAGCAGTACTTC.

This clonotype has a handful of counts. The CDR3 DNA is TGCAGTGCTGTCGGGAGTTTGGGAGATACGCAGTATTTT. Protein product: CSAVGSLGDTQYF. The J gene is TRBJ2-3, the V gene TRBV20-1, with D maybe TRBD2 (6 bases). There are 13 residues in the CDR3. V dropped 5 bases and J dropped 5 bases, with 14 bases sitting between them. CDR1 is DFQATT, CDR2 SNEGSKA, per germline (reference sequence).

This clonotype was recorded at least ten times. The chain uses TRBV7-9 and TRBJ1-2; weak D call: TRBD1 (5 bases). The germline V gene has CDR1 SEHNR and CDR2 FQNEAQ (reference sequence). Trimming cost V 7 bases and J 4 bases, with 13 bases left between them. This CDR3 has 13 residues. CDR3 amino acids: CASTSSGTYGYTF. CDR3 DNA: TGTGCCAGCACCTCAAGTGGGACCTATGGCTACACCTTC. Drawing the rest from reference TRBV7-9 and TRBJ1-2, the complete variable domain is DTGVSQNPRHKITKRGQNVTFRCDPISEHNRLYWYRQTLGQGPEFLTYFQNEAQLEKSRLLSDRFSAERPKGSFSTLEIQRTEQGDSAMYLCASTSSGTYGYTFGSGTRLTVV.

This clonotype was recorded many times. This chain connects TRBV6-1 to TRBJ2-2, with D possibly being TRBD1 or TRBD2 (5 bases each). The CDR3 length is 14 residues. The V and J ends lost 3 bases and 3 bases respectively, with 8 bases between them. Germline CDR1 MNHNS, CDR2 SASEGT. DNA for the CDR3: TGTGCCAGCAGTGAGGGGACGCACACCGGGGAGCTGTTTTTT. It is translated as CASSEGTHTGELFF.

The sample holds one count of this clonotype. CDR3 region: CASSGGTSAYNEQFF. The DNA for the CDR3 is TGTGCCAGCAGCGGCGGGACTAGCGCTTACAATGAGCAGTTCTTC. The genes are TRBV5-6 and TRBJ2-1, with 10 bases identical to TRBD2. The germline gives CDR1 SGHDT, CDR2 YYEEEE. Trimming took 4 bases from V and 4 from J; bases not matched to a gene: 5. There are 15 residues in the CDR3.

V and J are TRBV12-3 or TRBV12-4 and TRBJ2-5, with D perhaps matching TRBD2 (5 bases). The V end was cut by 3 bases, the J end by 7 bases, with 9 bases between. CDR3 length: 12 amino acids. The DNA for the CDR3 is TGTGCCAGCAGTTTGAGGGTAGGGACCCAGTACTTC. As protein: CASSLRVGTQYF.

In its sample, this clonotype was seen a few times. The V call is TRBV11-1, the J call TRBJ2-1; TRBD2 agrees at 15 bases. Germline lookup yields CDR1 SGHAT and CDR2 FQDESV (reference sequence). The junction had 3 bases not matched to a gene; V was cut back by 5 bases and J by 7 bases. The CDR3 covers 15 residues. The CDR3 protein is CASSKGLAGGNEQFF. The CDR3 DNA reads as TGTGCCAGCAGCAAAGGACTAGCGGGGGGGAATGAGCAGTTCTTC.